This T cell receptor (beta chain) originates from a study of shared clonotypes between healthy human individuals. Study as a whole: Sampling drew on donors who were a couple of women and three men aged 18 to 49. Study-wide results and caveats: Clonotype sharing across donors was expected to vary with sequencing depth. Shared across four donors were 4% to 6% of the naive CD4 clonotypes.

Only CD45RO-negative cells positively selected for CCR7 counted as naive CD8 cells, so terminally differentiated effector memory CD45RA+ cells were excluded. TCRdb keeps only in-frame clones here, not all; method: immunoSEQ multiplex PCR. The top ten clones hold about 1.1% of a sample with just over 2,000,000 clones, approximately 94% of them seen once. Germline-derived CDR1 and CDR2 are MGHRA and YSYEKL. V shed 0 bases and J 2 bases; nucleotides not matched to a gene: 3. This CDR3 is 15 amino acids long. As regards this clone: Its antigen is unknown.

The specimen was naive CD8+ T cells sorted from blood. V usage is TRBV4-1 and J usage is TRBJ2-5, with TRBD2 matching over 7 bases. The TCR sequence derives from a man aged 18 to 30 in good health. CDR3 nucleotide sequence: TGCGCCAGCAGCCAAGATGGGCGGGAGCAAGAGACCCAGTACTTC. Its protein is CASSQDGREQETQYF.